A selection of T cell receptor beta chains follows, all from one sample in a study of blood T cell repertoires in COVID-19. Data came from immunoSEQ multiplex PCR; TCRdb stores just in-frame clones and leaves some out. In the table there are approximately 100,000 clones, about four fifths of which are singletons. Sequenced sample: peripheral blood. The receptors were sampled from a man aged 65 to 79 with acute or convalescent COVID-19. CDR3s include the opening cysteine and the closing phenylalanine or tryptophan. Each record gives: V gene, D gene, clone size, J gene, CDR3 protein, CDR3 DNA. D genes are given only for firm matches. Part of the rows lack a size; the others show once, few, many or a class for expanded clones.

v_gene: TRBV7-2; d_gene: TRBD2; abundance: .; j_gene: TRBJ2-7; CDR3aa: CASSFRRVAGDTYEQYF; CDR3nt: TGTGCCAGCAGCTTCCGGCGGGTAGCGGGAGATACCTACGAGCAGTACTTC
v_gene: TRBV30; d_gene: .; abundance: few; j_gene: TRBJ2-5; CDR3aa: CAWSLGGLWTQYF; CDR3nt: TGTGCCTGGAGTCTAGGGGGTCTTTGGACCCAGTACTTC
v_gene: TRBV11-3; d_gene: .; abundance: .; j_gene: TRBJ2-2; CDR3aa: CASSPGMTSGELFF; CDR3nt: TGTGCCAGCAGCCCCGGGATGACGAGCGGGGAGCTGTTTTTT
v_gene: TRBV19; d_gene: .; abundance: .; j_gene: TRBJ1-2; CDR3aa: CASTVTGTRGYTF; CDR3nt: TGTGCCAGTACCGTAACAGGGACGAGAGGCTACACCTTC
v_gene: TRBV28; d_gene: TRBD1; abundance: .; j_gene: TRBJ1-1; CDR3aa: CASSPSGQGGTEAFF; CDR3nt: TGTGCCAGCAGTCCCTCTGGACAGGGTGGCACTGAAGCTTTCTTT
v_gene: TRBV27; d_gene: .; abundance: .; j_gene: TRBJ1-6; CDR3aa: CASSLSGASPLHF; CDR3nt: TGTGCCAGCAGTTTATCGGGCGCTTCACCCCTCCACTTT
v_gene: TRBV11-2; d_gene: TRBD1; abundance: few; j_gene: TRBJ2-7; CDR3aa: CASRTRQGVYEQYF; CDR3nt: TGTGCCAGCAGGACGAGACAGGGTGTCTACGAGCAGTACTTC
v_gene: TRBV18; d_gene: .; abundance: .; j_gene: TRBJ1-5; CDR3aa: CASSRSRDQPQHF; CDR3nt: TGTGCCAGCTCAAGGTCCCGGGATCAGCCCCAGCATTTT
v_gene: TRBV10-3; d_gene: TRBD2; abundance: .; j_gene: TRBJ2-7; CDR3aa: CAISESLGGRGQGGGEQYF; CDR3nt: TGTGCCATCAGTGAGTCTCTGGGCGGGAGAGGGCAAGGTGGTGGCGAGCAGTACTTC
v_gene: TRBV5-1; d_gene: .; abundance: .; j_gene: TRBJ1-1; CDR3aa: CASSSTLVNTEAFF; CDR3nt: TGCGCCAGCAGCTCGACATTGGTGAACACTGAAGCTTTCTTT
v_gene: TRBV19; d_gene: TRBD1; abundance: .; j_gene: TRBJ2-2; CDR3aa: CASRQGTNTGELFF; CDR3nt: TGTGCCAGTCGACAGGGAACGAACACCGGGGAGCTGTTTTTT
v_gene: TRBV19; d_gene: .; abundance: .; j_gene: TRBJ2-2; CDR3aa: CASSVKTGSTGELFF; CDR3nt: TGTGCCAGTAGTGTGAAAACAGGGAGCACCGGGGAGCTGTTTTTT
v_gene: TRBV3-1/TRBV3-2; d_gene: .; abundance: once; j_gene: TRBJ1-1; CDR3aa: CASSQARVGTEAFF; CDR3nt: TGTGCCAGCAGCCAAGCGAGGGTGGGGACTGAAGCTTTCTTT
v_gene: TRBV14; d_gene: TRBD2; abundance: .; j_gene: TRBJ2-2; CDR3aa: CASSPAPLAGYTGELFF; CDR3nt: TGTGCCAGCAGCCCCGCCCCACTAGCGGGGTACACCGGGGAGCTGTTTTTT
v_gene: TRBV11-2; d_gene: TRBD1; abundance: .; j_gene: TRBJ1-5; CDR3aa: CASSLAGTGYSNQPQHF; CDR3nt: TGTGCCAGCAGCTTAGCCGGGACAGGGTATAGCAATCAGCCCCAGCATTTT
v_gene: TRBV4-2; d_gene: .; abundance: .; j_gene: TRBJ2-3; CDR3aa: CASSQERPRLTDTQYF; CDR3nt: TGTGCCAGCAGCCAAGAAAGGCCCAGACTCACAGATACGCAGTATTTT
v_gene: TRBV24-1; d_gene: TRBD1; abundance: once; j_gene: TRBJ2-1; CDR3aa: CATSDMRDRGGQGEQFF; CDR3nt: TGTGCCACCAGTGATATGAGAGACAGGGGGGGCCAGGGTGAGCAGTTCTTC
v_gene: TRBV5-1; d_gene: .; abundance: few; j_gene: TRBJ1-2; CDR3aa: CASSLGSYGYTF; CDR3nt: TGCGCCAGCAGCTTGGGCAGCTATGGCTACACCTTC
v_gene: TRBV15; d_gene: TRBD2; abundance: .; j_gene: TRBJ2-3; CDR3aa: CATSRSPLLAGGKDTQYF; CDR3nt: TGTGCCACCAGCAGATCCCCCTTACTAGCGGGAGGGAAAGATACGCAGTATTTT
v_gene: TRBV5-4; d_gene: TRBD1; abundance: .; j_gene: TRBJ1-3; CDR3aa: CASSGRGRGGNTIYF; CDR3nt: TGTGCCAGCAGCGGCAGGGGGCGGGGAGGAAACACCATATATTTT
v_gene: TRBV19; d_gene: .; abundance: .; j_gene: TRBJ2-1; CDR3aa: CASSPIRQNNEQFF; CDR3nt: TGTGCCAGTAGTCCAATCAGACAGAACAATGAGCAGTTCTTC
v_gene: TRBV7-3; d_gene: TRBD1; abundance: .; j_gene: TRBJ2-1; CDR3aa: CASSRTGEATSYNEQFF; CDR3nt: TGTGCCAGCAGCAGGACAGGGGAGGCAACCTCCTACAATGAGCAGTTCTTC
v_gene: TRBV2; d_gene: .; abundance: many; j_gene: TRBJ2-7; CDR3aa: CASSAELASYEQYF; CDR3nt: TGTGCCAGCAGTGCTGAACTAGCTAGCTACGAGCAGTACTTC
v_gene: TRBV27; d_gene: .; abundance: .; j_gene: TRBJ1-1; CDR3aa: CASSLDRNRALNTEAFF; CDR3nt: TGTGCCAGCAGTTTAGATAGGAACAGGGCTTTGAACACTGAAGCTTTCTTT
v_gene: TRBV7-9; d_gene: TRBD1; abundance: .; j_gene: TRBJ1-3; CDR3aa: CASSQQGAVAGNTIYF; CDR3nt: TGTGCCAGCAGCCAACAGGGGGCAGTGGCGGGAAACACCATATATTTT
v_gene: TRBV7-8; d_gene: .; abundance: .; j_gene: TRBJ2-7; CDR3aa: CASSAFYEQYF; CDR3nt: TGTGCCAGCAGCGCGTTCTACGAGCAGTACTTC
v_gene: TRBV7-9; d_gene: .; abundance: few; j_gene: TRBJ2-2; CDR3aa: CASSPESGELFF; CDR3nt: TGTGCCAGCAGCCCGGAGTCCGGGGAGCTGTTTTTT
v_gene: TRBV24-1; d_gene: .; abundance: once; j_gene: TRBJ2-3; CDR3aa: CATSDLRGIGTDTQYF; CDR3nt: TGTGCCACCAGTGATTTGCGGGGGATTGGCACAGATACGCAGTATTTT
v_gene: TRBV9; d_gene: .; abundance: .; j_gene: TRBJ2-4; CDR3aa: CASSPAGAKNIQYF; CDR3nt: TGTGCCAGCAGCCCCGCGGGCGCCAAAAACATTCAGTACTTC
v_gene: TRBV28; d_gene: .; abundance: .; j_gene: TRBJ1-2; CDR3aa: CASRPPGGNYGYTF; CDR3nt: TGTGCCAGCAGACCTCCGGGGGGCAACTATGGCTACACCTTC
v_gene: TRBV11-2; d_gene: TRBD2; abundance: few; j_gene: TRBJ2-1; CDR3aa: CASSLDPRLASANEQFF; CDR3nt: TGTGCCAGCAGCTTAGATCCAAGACTAGCGAGTGCCAATGAGCAGTTCTTC
v_gene: TRBV2; d_gene: .; abundance: .; j_gene: TRBJ1-5; CDR3aa: CASSEVTGNQPQHF; CDR3nt: TGTGCCAGCAGTGAAGTAACAGGGAATCAGCCCCAGCATTTT
v_gene: TRBV7-6; d_gene: .; abundance: .; j_gene: TRBJ1-1; CDR3aa: CASSLVLVNTEAFF; CDR3nt: TGTGCCAGCAGCTTAGTACTGGTTAACACTGAAGCTTTCTTT
v_gene: TRBV28; d_gene: .; abundance: once; j_gene: TRBJ1-2; CDR3aa: CASSNDPGYGYTF; CDR3nt: TGTGCCAGCAGTAACGACCCAGGGTATGGCTACACCTTC
v_gene: TRBV28; d_gene: TRBD1; abundance: .; j_gene: TRBJ1-2; CDR3aa: CASSFMGQGRYGGYTF; CDR3nt: TGTGCCAGCAGTTTTATGGGACAGGGCCGATATGGTGGCTACACCTTC
v_gene: TRBV19; d_gene: TRBD2; abundance: .; j_gene: TRBJ2-1; CDR3aa: CASSPRSSWGGDEQFF; CDR3nt: TGTGCCAGTAGTCCCCGGTCTAGTTGGGGGGGGGATGAGCAGTTCTTC
v_gene: TRBV11-3; d_gene: TRBD2; abundance: .; j_gene: TRBJ2-3; CDR3aa: CASSASGSLSTDTQYF; CDR3nt: TGTGCCAGCAGCGCTAGCGGGAGTCTAAGCACAGATACGCAGTATTTT
v_gene: TRBV2; d_gene: TRBD1; abundance: .; j_gene: TRBJ1-2; CDR3aa: CASSGQGDYGYTF; CDR3nt: TGTGCCAGCAGTGGACAGGGGGACTATGGCTACACCTTC
v_gene: TRBV28; d_gene: .; abundance: .; j_gene: TRBJ2-7; CDR3aa: CASLPGSSYEQYF; CDR3nt: TGTGCCAGCCTACCAGGTAGCTCCTACGAGCAGTACTTC
v_gene: TRBV3-1/TRBV3-2; d_gene: TRBD1; abundance: .; j_gene: TRBJ1-5; CDR3aa: CASSQTGQGAVQPQHF; CDR3nt: TGTGCCAGCAGCCAAACGGGACAGGGGGCCGTTCAGCCCCAGCATTTT
v_gene: TRBV3-1/TRBV3-2; d_gene: .; abundance: .; j_gene: TRBJ1-2; CDR3aa: CASSPRETGNGYTF; CDR3nt: TGTGCCAGCAGTCCCCGTGAAACAGGGAATGGCTACACCTTC
v_gene: TRBV3-1/TRBV3-2; d_gene: TRBD2; abundance: .; j_gene: TRBJ2-1; CDR3aa: CASSHPLAGAYNEQFF; CDR3nt: TGTGCCAGCAGCCATCCACTAGCGGGCGCATACAATGAGCAGTTCTTC
v_gene: TRBV7-9; d_gene: TRBD2; abundance: .; j_gene: TRBJ2-5; CDR3aa: CASSLGTSGRRETQYF; CDR3nt: TGTGCCAGCAGCTTAGGGACTAGCGGGAGAAGAGAGACCCAGTACTTC
v_gene: TRBV5-4; d_gene: .; abundance: .; j_gene: TRBJ1-4; CDR3aa: CASSLRGPGELFF; CDR3nt: TGTGCCAGCAGCTTGCGAGGCCCCGGGGAACTGTTTTTT
v_gene: TRBV2; d_gene: .; abundance: .; j_gene: TRBJ1-6; CDR3aa: CASSERAGRDSPLHF; CDR3nt: TGTGCCAGCAGTGAAAGGGCGGGGAGGGATTCACCCCTCCACTTT
v_gene: TRBV2; d_gene: .; abundance: .; j_gene: TRBJ2-7; CDR3aa: CASSHYEQYF; CDR3nt: TGTGCCAGCAGCCACTACGAGCAGTACTTC